Below are 19 T cell receptor beta chains sequenced from a single sample in a study of CD4 T cells in relation to SARS-CoV-2 and coronaviruses. Their antigens remain unidentified. TCRdb's table, derived via immunoSEQ multiplex PCR, lists solely in-frame clones and lacks some. Here the sample spans 40,000 to 50,000 clones, approximately 80% being singletons. Source material: naive CD4+ T cells from PBMCs, cultured in vitro. Regarding subset: naive CD4+ T cells isolated by negative enrichment. These receptors were collected from an adult with COVID-19.

This chain links TRBV6-1 with TRBJ2-1; 14 bases align to TRBD2. The length of the CDR3 is 16 residues. The germline gives CDR1 MNHNS, CDR2 SASEGT. Germline trimming cut 4 bases from V and 3 bases from J; bases unmatched to any gene: 2. The CDR3 DNA is TGTGCCAGCAGTGGACTAGCGGGAGGGTACTACAATGAGCAGTTCTTC. It specifies CASSGLAGGYYNEQFF.

The V gene is TRBV19, the J gene TRBJ1-5, with 10 nucleotides matching TRBD1. V shed 3 bases, J shed 1 base, and the junction held 0 bases outside the gene matches. Germline assignment: CDR1 LNHDA and CDR2 SQIVND (reference sequence). The CDR3 has 15 amino acids. CDR3 sequence: CASSMTGGSNQPQHF. The CDR3 DNA reads as TGTGCCAGTAGTATGACAGGGGGCAGCAATCAGCCCCAGCATTTT.

The rearrangement uses TRBV16 and TRBJ2-5, with D hard to call. CDR1 is KGHSY, CDR2 FQNENV, per germline. This CDR3 spans 15 amino acids. V was cut by 3 bases and J by 0 bases, with 11 bases left in between. The CDR3 nucleotides read TGTGCCAGCAGCCAGGCACACCAGTACCAAGAGACCCAGTACTTC. Translating gives CASSQAHQYQETQYF.

This clone was detected only a few times. The chain links TRBV15 to TRBJ2-7, with a weak D call TRBD2 (7 bases). CDR3 size: 15 residues. The germline V and J ends were trimmed by 1 base and 5 bases, with 15 bases remaining between them. In germline, CDR1 is LNHNV, CDR2 YYDKDF (reference sequence). This CDR3 is CATSRGEGDVDEQYF. The DNA for the CDR3 is TGTGCCACCAGCAGAGGGGAGGGGGATGTGGACGAGCAGTACTTC.

The chain carries TRBV6-5 and TRBJ2-1; 8 bases are a match to TRBD1. The length of the CDR3 is 15 residues. Germline V gene data show CDR1 as MNHEY and CDR2 as SVGAGI. V lost 6 bases and J lost 5; bases outside the gene matches: 9. The CDR3 DNA reads TGTGCCAGCAGGGCTGGCCCGACAGGGGACAATGAGCAGTTCTTC. Translation: CASRAGPTGDNEQFF.

This clone was seen just once. The chain has TRBV11-2 and TRBJ1-2; D is unclear. This CDR3 has 12 residues. From germline, CDR1 is SGHAT and CDR2 FQNNGV. Trimming pared 5 bases from V and 4 bases from J, leaving 8 bases between. CDR3 DNA: TGTGCCAGCAGCGTCGACACCTATGGCTACACCTTC. Translated: CASSVDTYGYTF. The full variable domain, in which reference TRBV11-2 and TRBJ1-2 provide the parts outside the CDR3, is EAGVAQSPRYKIIEKRQSVAFWCNPISGHATLYWYQQILGQGPKLLIQFQNNGVVDDSQLPKDRFSAERLKGVDSTLKIQPAKLEDSAVYLCASSVDTYGYTFGSGTRLTVV.

The CDR3 DNA follows: TGCAGTGCTAGTTTGATCGGTAACGAGCAGTACTTC. Encoded protein: CSASLIGNEQYF. The rearrangement links TRBV20-1 to TRBJ2-7; D is undetermined. Trimming shortened V by 3 bases and J by 5 bases, and 11 bases separated the two germline ends. The CDR3 totals 12 residues. The germline V gene encodes CDR1 DFQATT and CDR2 SNEGSKA (reference sequence).

This chain links TRBV29-1 with TRBJ2-5; D possibly uses TRBD1 or TRBD2 (6 bases each). CDR1 and CDR2 from the germline V gene are SQVTM and ANQGSEA. Deletions cut 0 bases from V and 6 bases from J, with 17 bases between. The CDR3 covers 15 residues. CDR3 loop: CSVEDRQARGKTQYF. CDR3 bases: TGCAGCGTTGAAGATAGACAGGCCCGGGGGAAGACCCAGTACTTC.

V usage is TRBV4-1 and J usage is TRBJ2-7; possibly TRBD1 or TRBD2 for D (5 bases each). CDR3 length: 16 residues. Germline loops: CDR1 MGHRA, CDR2 YSYEKL. Trimming pared 2 bases from V and 0 bases from J, leaving 14 bases between. CDR3 loop: CASSQNHRDHSYEQYF. The CDR3 nucleotides read TGCGCCAGCAGCCAAAACCACCGGGACCACTCCTACGAGCAGTACTTC.

The chain combines TRBV9 with TRBJ2-1; D unclear. V lost 3 bases and J lost 5, with 9 bases in between. The CDR3 length is 13 residues. Germline V gene lookup returns CDR1 SGDLS and CDR2 YYNGEE. The CDR3 DNA follows: TGTGCCAGCAGCGGGTTTGCTCACAATGAGCAGTTCTTC. The encoded protein is CASSGFAHNEQFF.

This clone occurred a few times. This chain joins TRBV19 and TRBJ1-1; weak D call: TRBD1 (5 bases). CDR3 size: 14 residues. Trimming cost V 3 bases and J 6 bases, with 14 bases left between them. The V gene's germline CDR1 is LNHDA and CDR2 SQIVND (reference sequence). CDR3 nucleotide sequence: TGTGCCAGTAGTATCGGGGGTCGTTCGGCTGAAGCTTTCTTT. Translation gives CASSIGGRSAEAFF. The whole variable domain, filled in from reference TRBV19 and TRBJ1-1, reads DGGITQSPKYLFRKEGQNVTLSCEQNLNHDAMYWYRQDPGQGLRLIYYSQIVNDFQKGDIAEGYSVSREKKESFPLTVTSAQKNPTAFYLCASSIGGRSAEAFFGQGTRLTVV.

The chain couples TRBV4-1 to TRBJ1-1; D is ambiguous. The CDR3 is 15 amino acids. Germline CDR1 MGHRA, CDR2 YSYEKL. The V end was cut by 0 bases, the J end by 4 bases, with 12 bases between. CDR3 sequence (DNA): TGCGCCAGCAGCCAAGACAAAGCAGGCGGCACTGAAGCTTTCTTT. Its translation is CASSQDKAGGTEAFF.

The chain links TRBV5-1 to TRBJ2-1, with D possibly matching TRBD2 (6 bases). CDR3 length equals 19 residues. The V and J ends lost 0 bases and 0 bases respectively, with 19 bases between them. The germline gives CDR1 SGHRS, CDR2 YFSETQ. The CDR3 DNA follows: TGCGCCAGCAGCTTGGGCCGGGGTGGGGACGGGAGCTCCTACAATGAGCAGTTCTTC. This sequence encodes CASSLGRGGDGSSYNEQFF.

This clone was found a few times. The rearrangement uses TRBV4-1 and TRBJ2-1; D possibly matches TRBD1 or TRBD2 (5 bases each). CDR1 and CDR2 from the germline V gene are MGHRA and YSYEKL. The CDR3 covers 14 residues. V shed 3 bases and J shed 6 bases, with 12 bases lying between them. The CDR3 protein is CASSHLRDANEQFF. CDR3 in DNA: TGCGCCAGCAGCCACCTCCGGGACGCCAATGAGCAGTTCTTC.

This clone was detected once. The chain has TRBV14 and TRBJ2-5; the match to TRBD1 covers 7 bases. V shed 5 bases and J 2 bases; nucleotides not matched to a gene: 5. Germline loops: CDR1 SGHDN, CDR2 FVKESK. The CDR3 is 14 amino acids. Written as DNA, the CDR3 is TGTGCCAGCAGCTCGGGACAGACTCAAGAGACCCAGTACTTC. This codes for CASSSGQTQETQYF.

The V and J genes are TRBV5-6 and TRBJ1-2; D is possibly TRBD1 (5 bases). The CDR3 runs to 14 residues. The V and J ends lost 1 base and 2 bases respectively, with 9 bases between them. Germline loops: CDR1 SGHDT, CDR2 YYEEEE. CDR3: CASSLFRQNYGYTF. CDR3 coding DNA: TGTGCCAGCAGCTTGTTCCGACAGAACTATGGCTACACCTTC.

This clone was recorded only once. J is TRBJ1-6 and V is TRBV2; TRBD1 might be the D (5 bases). The CDR3 length is 14 residues. CDR1 is SNHLY, CDR2 FYNNEI, per germline. V was clipped by 4 bases and J by 5 bases, with 9 bases between them. The CDR3, as DNA: TGTGCCAGCAGTGCGACAGTAAATAATTCACCCCTCCACTTT. This translates into CASSATVNNSPLHF.

The chain combines TRBV5-8 with TRBJ1-3; D is ambiguous. Germline CDR1 is SGHTS and CDR2 is YDEGEE. The V end was cut by 1 base, the J end by 0 bases, with 14 bases between. The CDR3 is made up of 17 amino acids. For the CDR3, the DNA is TGTGCCAGCAGCTTGAAGTGGCAGGCAAACTCTGGAAACACCATATATTTT. Amino acid sequence: CASSLKWQANSGNTIYF.

The rearrangement joins TRBV7-9 to TRBJ2-7, with TRBD1 as a possible D gene (6 bases). In germline, CDR1 is SEHNR, CDR2 FQNEAQ (reference sequence). V gave up 3 bases and J gave up 3 bases, with 12 bases separating them. The CDR3 is made up of 14 amino acids. CDR3 in DNA: TGTGCCAGCAGCTTGACACAGGGTAGCTACGAGCAGTACTTC. Protein: CASSLTQGSYEQYF.